The sample holds a few counts of the clone carrying this TCR beta chain. What it binds is not known. Isolated RNA was reverse transcribed in full, so expressed TCRB transcripts were sequenced. TCRdb's table, derived via immunoSEQ multiplex PCR, lists solely in-frame clones and lacks some. The data hold under 900,000 clones, with roughly 16% observed a single time. Central memory, naive, regulatory and stem cell-like memory CD4+ cells were sorted by CD45RO/CCR7/CD25/CD127/CD95/CD27. These data are taken from a study of beta chain features in type 1 diabetes. Study-level points and caveats: The naive, central memory and Treg TCRB repertoires looked more alike in patients than they did in healthy donors.

The source of this sequence is a young woman in good health. Sequenced sample: naive CD4+ T cells from blood.

The CDR3 sequence is CASSIDQGTDTQYF. DNA of the CDR3: TGTGCCAGTAGTATTGACCAGGGAACAGATACGCAGTATTTT. This chain links TRBV19 with TRBJ2-3, with D tentatively TRBD1 (5 bases). The CDR3 totals 14 residues. V lost 3 bases, J lost 3 bases, and 10 bases lay in between. CDR1 LNHDA and CDR2 SQIVND come from the germline V gene (reference sequence).